Described below is a single TCR beta chain sequence and its context. This entry is derived from a study of blood T cell repertoires in COVID-19. About the study: PBMCs, B-cell-depleted T cells, or T cells provided the cDNA or gDNA that made up the material.

Per the authors' pipeline: The assay estimated nucleated cells by amplifying reference gene primers. The repertoire was sequenced with immunoSEQ multiplex PCR; TCRdb's copy has only in-frame clones and lacks some. V, J and clone size derive from that table, while D and trimming were established from the DNA sequence. The table records tens of thousands of clones, approximately 84% of them present only once. After removal of 4 bases from V and 2 bases from J, the junction contained 9 bases not matched to a gene. The CDR3 is 15 residues long. The V gene's germline CDR1 is SGHNT and CDR2 YYREEE (reference sequence).

V is TRBV5-4 and J is TRBJ2-7; 7 positions match TRBD2. This receptor was obtained from a man in his sixties or seventies with COVID-19, enrolled during active disease. The sequencing input was peripheral blood. In DNA, the CDR3 is TGTGCCAGCAGCGTTGGGTCAAGCGGGGCCTACGAGCAGTACTTC. Translating it yields CASSVGSSGAYEQYF.